The 16 T cell receptor beta chains given below trace back to one sample, sequenced in a study of spatial heterogeneity in lung cancer. TCRdb ran MiXCR on the 5' RACE reads and lists one entry per CDR3 protein. This table has 18,000 or so distinct CDR3 sequences, under 10% appearing once. As for time point: blood at routine non-recurrence follow-up after resection. The sequencing here drew on PBMCs, taken at follow-up. These receptors originate from a male donor with early-stage non-small cell lung cancer.

This clonotype was seen many times. The CDR3, as DNA: TGTGCCAGCAGCACGGACAGAAACACCATATATTTT. Encoded protein: CASSTDRNTIYF. The chain joins TRBV11-1 to TRBJ1-3, with D maybe TRBD1 (5 bases). V gave up 5 bases and J gave up 5 bases, with 7 bases separating them. CDR3 length equals 12 residues. Per the germline V gene, CDR1 is SGHAT and CDR2 is FQDESV (reference sequence).

This clonotype occurred a few times. This chain joins TRBV7-6 and TRBJ2-3; 8 bases are shared with TRBD2. CDR3 size: 17 residues. J lost 2 bases, V lost 10 bases, and 17 bases had no gene match. CDR1 SGHVS and CDR2 FNYEAQ come from the germline V gene. The CDR3 is CATSLAGLSRDTDTQYF. The DNA of the CDR3 is TGTGCCACCTCTCTAGCGGGTCTCTCGCGTGACACAGATACGCAGTATTTT.

This clonotype was counted at least ten times. The chain links TRBV4-2 to TRBJ2-2, with TRBD2 identical over 10 bases. Germline V gene sequence: CDR1 LGHNA, CDR2 YNFKEQ. Losses at the gene ends were 1 base for V and 6 bases for J; bases not matched to a gene: 8. CDR3 length: 17 amino acids. The CDR3 bases are TGTGCCAGCAGCCAAGTCGGCAATAGCGGGAGGTCCGGGGAGCTGTTTTTT. It is translated as CASSQVGNSGRSGELFF.

This clonotype was counted ten times or more. The rearrangement links TRBV19 to TRBJ2-1, with a weak D call TRBD2 (5 bases). This CDR3 is 13 amino acids long. CDR1 and CDR2 (germline): LNHDA, SQIVND (reference sequence). The germline V and J ends were trimmed by 3 bases and 9 bases, with 12 bases remaining between them. As DNA, the CDR3 is TGTGCCAGTAGTATGGGTAGCGTCACTGAGCAGTTCTTC. Protein: CASSMGSVTEQFF.

The V gene is TRBV2, the J gene TRBJ2-3; 13 positions agree with TRBD2. The length of the CDR3 is 16 residues. CDR1 SNHLY and CDR2 FYNNEI come from the germline V gene. Losses at the gene ends were 1 base for V and 3 bases for J; bases not matched to a gene: 1. CDR3 region: CASSEGTSGSTDTQYF. CDR3 bases: TGTGCCAGCAGTGAAGGGACTAGCGGGAGTACAGATACGCAGTATTTT.

This clonotype has only a few counts. The chain links TRBV5-1 to TRBJ1-2; TRBD1 matches 7 bases. This CDR3 spans 14 amino acids. Germline assignment: CDR1 SGHRS and CDR2 YFSETQ. V shed 0 bases and J 4 bases; nucleotides not matched to a gene: 3. CDR3 DNA: TGCGCCAGCAGCTTGGAGGGGGCTGGCTATGGCTACACCTTC. Translated, it gives CASSLEGAGYGYTF.

This clonotype was observed a few times. The chain joins TRBV27 to TRBJ2-3, with D tentatively TRBD2 (5 bases). Germline V gene data show CDR1 as MNHEY and CDR2 as SMNVEV (reference sequence). Trimming removed 0 bases from V and 0 bases from J, with 7 bases in between. This CDR3 is 15 amino acids long. CDR3 in DNA: TGTGCCAGCAGTTTATCGAGGGCCAGCACAGATACGCAGTATTTT. Translating gives CASSLSRASTDTQYF.

This clonotype turned up a few times. The rearrangement joins TRBV19 to TRBJ2-3; 12 nucleotides match TRBD2. From germline, CDR1 is LNHDA and CDR2 SQIVND (reference sequence). V lost 5 bases to trimming and J lost 6 bases; unmatched junction nucleotides: 9. The CDR3 is made up of 16 amino acids. The CDR3 nucleotides read TGTGCCAGTAGTGCGAGAGCTAGCGGGAGGGCCGATACGCAGTATTTT. This gives the protein CASSARASGRADTQYF. Combining the CDR3 with reference TRBV19 and TRBJ2-3 gives the whole variable domain DGGITQSPKYLFRKEGQNVTLSCEQNLNHDAMYWYRQDPGQGLRLIYYSQIVNDFQKGDIAEGYSVSREKKESFPLTVTSAQKNPTAFYLCASSARASGRADTQYFGPGTRLTVL.

The CDR3 region is CASSLRTGKETQYF. CDR3 DNA sequence: TGTGCCAGCAGCTTGAGGACAGGGAAAGAGACCCAGTACTTC. The rearrangement links TRBV5-4 to TRBJ2-5; TRBD1 aligns across 8 bases. The CDR3 extends over 14 amino acids. Germline values: CDR1 SGHNT, CDR2 YYREEE (reference sequence). V was clipped by 1 base and J by 3 bases; unmatched bases: 2.

This clonotype has more than one count but fewer than ten. Its ends do not fully match the called genes, so a read error is possible. This chain joins TRBV7-2 and TRBJ2-1; 8 bases line up with TRBD2. Germline V CDR1 and CDR2: SGHTA, FQGNSA. This CDR3 has 15 residues. The CDR3 DNA reads as TGTGCCAGCAGCCTAGCGGGCTCATTCTACAATGAGCAGTTCTTC. Encoded protein: CASSLAGSFYNEQFF.

This clonotype appeared many times. The chain uses TRBV28 and TRBJ1-2; no firm D call. This CDR3 has 14 amino acids. The germline V and J ends were trimmed by 5 bases and 4 bases, with 14 bases remaining between them. Per the germline V gene, CDR1 is MDHEN and CDR2 is SYDVKM. Here the CDR3 DNA reads TGTGCCAGCAGTCCTATGGGCGGAGTCTATGGCTACACCTTC. Its protein is CASSPMGGVYGYTF.

This clonotype was seen at least ten times. The chain employs TRBV6-4 and TRBJ2-1; perhaps TRBD2 as D (5 bases). The CDR3 is 15 residues long. Per germline, CDR1 MRHNA and CDR2 SNTAGT. V lost 3 bases, J lost 0 bases, and 9 bases lay in between. CDR3 region: CASSERSGSYNEQFF. In DNA, the CDR3 is TGTGCCAGCAGTGAAAGGAGCGGCTCCTACAATGAGCAGTTCTTC.

This clonotype was found many times. This chain uses TRBV7-2 with TRBJ2-1, with D possibly matching TRBD2 (5 bases). The length of the CDR3 is 14 residues. Germline lookup yields CDR1 SGHTA and CDR2 FQGNSA. V lost 0 bases, J lost 5 bases, and 8 bases lay in between. In DNA form, the CDR3 reads TGTGCCAGCAGCTTAGCCGTGCGGGACAATGAGCAGTTCTTC. This translates into CASSLAVRDNEQFF.

This clonotype occurred many times. This sequence joins TRBV6-5 and TRBJ2-7, with D unclear. From germline, CDR1 is MNHEY and CDR2 SVGAGI. The CDR3 covers 11 residues. V lost 6 bases, J lost 4 bases, and 7 bases lay in between. The DNA of the CDR3 is TGTGCCAGCAGGTATAAATACGAGCAGTACTTC. As protein: CASRYKYEQYF.

This clonotype showed up just a few times. The chain combines TRBV19 with TRBJ2-5, with D tentatively TRBD1 (6 bases). Per the germline V gene, CDR1 is LNHDA and CDR2 is SQIVND (reference sequence). The CDR3 has 15 residues. V shed 4 bases and J shed 3 bases, with 15 bases lying between them. The CDR3 nucleotides are TGTGCCAGTAGTAACGCCGGGACACCGGAAGAGACCCAGTACTTC. Its protein is CASSNAGTPEETQYF.

The V gene is TRBV9, the J gene TRBJ2-3, with D perhaps assigned TRBD1 or TRBD2 (5 bases each). CDR3 size: 18 residues. Germline-derived CDR1 and CDR2 are SGDLS and YYNGEE. Trimming removed 6 bases from V and 2 bases from J, with 25 bases in between. The CDR3 region is CASTAYGAPAPSTDTQYF. The CDR3 nucleotides read TGTGCCAGCACCGCGTACGGGGCCCCGGCCCCCTCCACAGATACGCAGTATTTT.